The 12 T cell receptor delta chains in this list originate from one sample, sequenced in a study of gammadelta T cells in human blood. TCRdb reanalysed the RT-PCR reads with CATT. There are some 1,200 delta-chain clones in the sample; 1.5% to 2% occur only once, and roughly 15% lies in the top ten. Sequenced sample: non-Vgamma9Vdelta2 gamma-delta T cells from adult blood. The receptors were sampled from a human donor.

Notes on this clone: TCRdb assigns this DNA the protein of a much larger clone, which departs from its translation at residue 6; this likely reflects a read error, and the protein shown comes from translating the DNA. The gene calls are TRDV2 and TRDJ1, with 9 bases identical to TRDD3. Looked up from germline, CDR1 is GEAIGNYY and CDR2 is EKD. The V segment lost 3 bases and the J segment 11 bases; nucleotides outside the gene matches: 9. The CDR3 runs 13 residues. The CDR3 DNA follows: TGTGCCTGTGACTGGTGCTGGGGGATTATGCTCATCTTT. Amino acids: CACDWCWGIMLIF.

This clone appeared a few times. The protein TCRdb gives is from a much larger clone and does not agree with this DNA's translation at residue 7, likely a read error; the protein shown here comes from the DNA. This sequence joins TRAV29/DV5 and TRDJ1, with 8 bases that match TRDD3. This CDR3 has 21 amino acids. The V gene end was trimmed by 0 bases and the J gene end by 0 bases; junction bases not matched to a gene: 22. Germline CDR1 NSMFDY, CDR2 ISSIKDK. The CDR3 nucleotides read TGTGCAGCAAGCGCTGATTGGTTGGGCTGGGGGACCAAATCGTACACCGATAAACTCATCTTT. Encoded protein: CAASADWLGWGTKSYTDKLIF. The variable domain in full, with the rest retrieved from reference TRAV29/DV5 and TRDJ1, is DQQVKQNSPSLSVQEGRISILNCDYTNSMFDYFLWYKKYPAEGPTFLISISSIKDKNEDGRFTVFLNKSAKHLSLHIVPSQPGDSAVYFCAASADWLGWGTKSYTDKLIFGKGTRVTVEP.

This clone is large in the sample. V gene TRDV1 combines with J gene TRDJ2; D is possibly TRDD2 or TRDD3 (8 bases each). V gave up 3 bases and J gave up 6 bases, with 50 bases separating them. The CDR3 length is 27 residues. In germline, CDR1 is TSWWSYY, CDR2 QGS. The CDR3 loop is CALGDRKGLPMWSRTGGIMGLAAQLFF. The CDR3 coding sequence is TGTGCTCTTGGGGACAGGAAAGGCCTTCCTATGTGGTCGCGTACTGGGGGCATAATGGGCCTCGCAGCACAACTCTTCTTT.

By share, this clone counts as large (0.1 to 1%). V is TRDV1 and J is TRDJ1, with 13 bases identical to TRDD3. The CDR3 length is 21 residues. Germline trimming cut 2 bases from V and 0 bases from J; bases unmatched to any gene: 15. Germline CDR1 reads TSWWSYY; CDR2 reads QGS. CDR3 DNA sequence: TGTGCTCTTGGGGAAGGGCTCTACTGGGGGATACGTATGAGGCACACCGATAAACTCATCTTT. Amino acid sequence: CALGEGLYWGIRMRHTDKLIF.

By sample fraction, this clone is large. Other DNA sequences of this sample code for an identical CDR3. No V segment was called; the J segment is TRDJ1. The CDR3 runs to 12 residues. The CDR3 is CAVVGPSRELIF. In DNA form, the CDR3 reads TGTGCTGTGGTGGGGCCTTCGCGCGAACTCATCTTT.

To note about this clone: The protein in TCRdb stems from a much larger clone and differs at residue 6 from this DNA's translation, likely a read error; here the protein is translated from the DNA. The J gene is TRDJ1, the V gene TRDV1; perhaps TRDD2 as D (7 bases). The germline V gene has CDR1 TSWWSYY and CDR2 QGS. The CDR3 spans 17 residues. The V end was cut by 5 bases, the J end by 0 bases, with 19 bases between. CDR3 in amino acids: CALGKVPTRGNTDKLIF. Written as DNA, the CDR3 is TGTGCTCTTGGGAAAGTTCCTACGAGGGGGAACACCGATAAACTCATCTTT.

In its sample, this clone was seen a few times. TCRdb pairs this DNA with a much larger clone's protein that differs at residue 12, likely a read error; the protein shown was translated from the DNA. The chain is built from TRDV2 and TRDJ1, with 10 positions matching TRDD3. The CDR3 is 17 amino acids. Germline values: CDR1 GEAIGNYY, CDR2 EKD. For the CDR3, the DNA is TGTGCCTGTAACACTAAGGGGCCCTGGGGGATAAGCTCGAAACTCATCTTT. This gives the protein CACNTKGPWGISSKLIF.

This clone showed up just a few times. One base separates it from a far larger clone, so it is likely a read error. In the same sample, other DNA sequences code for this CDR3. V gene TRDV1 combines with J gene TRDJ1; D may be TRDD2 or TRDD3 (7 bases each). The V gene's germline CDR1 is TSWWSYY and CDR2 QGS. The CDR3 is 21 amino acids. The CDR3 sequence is CALGDPPPSSYGGHYTDKLIF. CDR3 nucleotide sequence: TGTGCCCTTGGGGATCCGCCTCCTTCCTCATATGGGGGACATTACACCGATAAACTCATCTTT.

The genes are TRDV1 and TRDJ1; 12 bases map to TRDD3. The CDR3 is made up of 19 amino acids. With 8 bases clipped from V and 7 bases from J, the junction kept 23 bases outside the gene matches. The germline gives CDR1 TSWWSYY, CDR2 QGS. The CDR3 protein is CALTLTTTSNWGIQGKLIF. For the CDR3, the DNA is TGTGCTCTTACCCTTACTACCACAAGTAACTGGGGGATACAAGGTAAACTCATCTTT.

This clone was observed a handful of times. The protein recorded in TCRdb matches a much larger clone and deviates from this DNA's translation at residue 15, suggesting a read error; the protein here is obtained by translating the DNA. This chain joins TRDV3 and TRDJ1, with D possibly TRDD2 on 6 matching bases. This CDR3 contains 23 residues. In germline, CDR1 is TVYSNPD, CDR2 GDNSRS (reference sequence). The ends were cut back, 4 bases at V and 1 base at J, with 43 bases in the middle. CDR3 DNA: TGTGCCTCTAAACCCCTCGTCTTCCTGGGTTCTGAGGGGTATATTCCATTCACCGATAAACTCATCTTT. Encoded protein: CASKPLVFLGSEGYIPFTDKLIF.

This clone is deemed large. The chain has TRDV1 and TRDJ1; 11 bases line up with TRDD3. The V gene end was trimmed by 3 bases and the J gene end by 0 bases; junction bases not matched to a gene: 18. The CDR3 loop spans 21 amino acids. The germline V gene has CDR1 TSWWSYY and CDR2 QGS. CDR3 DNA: TGTGCTCTTGGGGACCTTCCTTGGCCTTTACTGGGGGATAGTAACACCGATAAACTCATCTTT. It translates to CALGDLPWPLLGDSNTDKLIF.

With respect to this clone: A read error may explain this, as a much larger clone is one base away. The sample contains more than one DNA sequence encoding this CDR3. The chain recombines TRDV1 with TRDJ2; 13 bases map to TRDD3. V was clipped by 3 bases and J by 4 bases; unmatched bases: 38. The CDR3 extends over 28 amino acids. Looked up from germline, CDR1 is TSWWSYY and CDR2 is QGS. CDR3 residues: CALGELVVNPYDGDWGIRAPERTAQLFF. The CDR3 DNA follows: TGTGCTCTTGGGGAGCTAGTGGTTAATCCCTACGACGGGGACTGGGGGATACGCGCCCCGGAAAGGACAGCACAACTCTTCTTT.